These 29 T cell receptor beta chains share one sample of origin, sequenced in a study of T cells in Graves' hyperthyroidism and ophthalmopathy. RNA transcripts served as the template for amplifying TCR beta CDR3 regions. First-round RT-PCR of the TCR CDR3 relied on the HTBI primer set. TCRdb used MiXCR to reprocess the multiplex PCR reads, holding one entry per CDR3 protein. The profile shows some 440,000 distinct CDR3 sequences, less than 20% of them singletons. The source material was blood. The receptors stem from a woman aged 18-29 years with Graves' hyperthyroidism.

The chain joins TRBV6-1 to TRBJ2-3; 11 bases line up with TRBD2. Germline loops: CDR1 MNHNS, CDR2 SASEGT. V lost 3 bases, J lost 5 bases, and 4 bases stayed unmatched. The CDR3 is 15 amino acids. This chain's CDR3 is CASSENLAGGDTQYF. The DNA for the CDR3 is TGTGCCAGCAGTGAGAATCTAGCGGGAGGAGATACGCAGTATTTT.

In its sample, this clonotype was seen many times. The CDR3, as DNA: TGTGCCAGCAGGTTCCGGGACAGGGGACTCTACGAGCAGTACTTC. Translated: CASRFRDRGLYEQYF. The chain uses TRBV28 and TRBJ2-7, with 10 bases that match TRBD1. The CDR3 is 15 amino acids. CDR1 and CDR2 (germline): MDHEN, SYDVKM. V dropped 6 bases and J dropped 3; count of bases not matched to a gene: 8.

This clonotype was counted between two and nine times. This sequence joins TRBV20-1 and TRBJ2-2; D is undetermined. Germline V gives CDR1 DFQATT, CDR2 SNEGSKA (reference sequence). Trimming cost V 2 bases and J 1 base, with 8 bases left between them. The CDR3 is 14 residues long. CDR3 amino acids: CSARRLENTGELFF. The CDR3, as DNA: TGCAGTGCTAGACGGCTGGAGAACACCGGGGAGCTGTTTTTT.

CDR3 amino acids: CASARDLRTDTQYF. The CDR3 DNA reads as TGTGCCAGTGCACGGGACCTACGCACAGATACGCAGTATTTT. The chain couples TRBV5-5 to TRBJ2-3, with D perhaps TRBD1 or TRBD2 (5 bases each). Germline V CDR1 and CDR2: SGHKS, YYEKEE (reference sequence). V was clipped by 8 bases and J by 1 base, with 14 bases between them. The CDR3 is 14 amino acids.

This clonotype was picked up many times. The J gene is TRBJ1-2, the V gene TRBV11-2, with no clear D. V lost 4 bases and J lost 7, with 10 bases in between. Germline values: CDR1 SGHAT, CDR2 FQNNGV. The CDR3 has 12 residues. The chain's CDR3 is CASSSAIGGYTF. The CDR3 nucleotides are TGTGCCAGCAGCTCGGCTATAGGTGGCTACACCTTC.

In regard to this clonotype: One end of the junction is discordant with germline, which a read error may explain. DNA of the CDR3: TGTGCCAGCAGTTACGACCCGTCCTATGGCTGCACCTTC. Residues: CASSYDPSYGCTF. The chain employs TRBV6-6 and TRBJ1-2; no clear D. This CDR3 is built from 13 residues. Germline V gene data show CDR1 as MNHNY and CDR2 as SVGAGI (reference sequence).

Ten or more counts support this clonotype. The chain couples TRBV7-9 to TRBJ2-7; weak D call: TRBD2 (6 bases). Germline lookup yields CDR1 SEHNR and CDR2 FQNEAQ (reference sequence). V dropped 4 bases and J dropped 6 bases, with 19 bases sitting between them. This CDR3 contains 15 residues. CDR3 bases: TGTGCCAGCAGCTCCCTCGGCGGGGCGCTCGGCGAGCAGTACTTC. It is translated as CASSSLGGALGEQYF.

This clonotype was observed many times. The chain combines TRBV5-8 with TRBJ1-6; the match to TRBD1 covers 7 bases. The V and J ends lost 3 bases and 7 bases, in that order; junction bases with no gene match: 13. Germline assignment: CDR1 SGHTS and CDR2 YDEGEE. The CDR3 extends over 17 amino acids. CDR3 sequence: CASSSPEDREWNSPLHF. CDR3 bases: TGTGCCAGCAGCTCACCGGAAGACAGGGAATGGAATTCACCCCTCCACTTT.

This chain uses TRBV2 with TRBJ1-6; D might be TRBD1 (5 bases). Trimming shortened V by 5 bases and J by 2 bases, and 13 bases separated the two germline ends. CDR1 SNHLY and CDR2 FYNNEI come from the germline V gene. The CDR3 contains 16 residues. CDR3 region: CASSRQSGTYNSPLHF. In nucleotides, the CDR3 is TGTGCCAGCAGTCGACAGAGTGGGACCTATAATTCACCCCTCCACTTT.

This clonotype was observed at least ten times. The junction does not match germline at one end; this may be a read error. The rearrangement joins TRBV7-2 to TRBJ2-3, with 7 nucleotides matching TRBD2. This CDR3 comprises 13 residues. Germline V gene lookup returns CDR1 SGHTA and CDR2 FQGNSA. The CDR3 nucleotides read TGTGCCAGCAGCCTAGTTCTAGCGGATAAGCAGTATTTT. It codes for CASSLVLADKQYF.

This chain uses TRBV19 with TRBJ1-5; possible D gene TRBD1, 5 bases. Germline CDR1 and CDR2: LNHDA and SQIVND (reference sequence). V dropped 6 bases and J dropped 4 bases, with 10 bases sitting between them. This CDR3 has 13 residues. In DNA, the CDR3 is TGTGCCAGTAGGACAGCACAAAATCAGCCCCAGCATTTT. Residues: CASRTAQNQPQHF. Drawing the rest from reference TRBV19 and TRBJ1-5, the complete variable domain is DGGITQSPKYLFRKEGQNVTLSCEQNLNHDAMYWYRQDPGQGLRLIYYSQIVNDFQKGDIAEGYSVSREKKESFPLTVTSAQKNPTAFYLCASRTAQNQPQHFGDGTRLSIL.

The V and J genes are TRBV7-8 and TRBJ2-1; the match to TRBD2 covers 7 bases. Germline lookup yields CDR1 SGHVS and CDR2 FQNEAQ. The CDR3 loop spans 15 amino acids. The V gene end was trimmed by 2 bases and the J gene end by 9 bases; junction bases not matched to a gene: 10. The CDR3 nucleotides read TGTGCCAGCAGCTTAATTGGAGTAGCGGGCGGTGAGCAGTTCTTC. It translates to CASSLIGVAGGEQFF.

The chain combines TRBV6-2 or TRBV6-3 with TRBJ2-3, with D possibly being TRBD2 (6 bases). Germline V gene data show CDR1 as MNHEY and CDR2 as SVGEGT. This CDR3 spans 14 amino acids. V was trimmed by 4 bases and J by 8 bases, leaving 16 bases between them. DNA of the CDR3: TGTGCCAGCAGTTCTACGGGGGAAGCAGGTACGCAGTATTTT. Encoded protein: CASSSTGEAGTQYF.

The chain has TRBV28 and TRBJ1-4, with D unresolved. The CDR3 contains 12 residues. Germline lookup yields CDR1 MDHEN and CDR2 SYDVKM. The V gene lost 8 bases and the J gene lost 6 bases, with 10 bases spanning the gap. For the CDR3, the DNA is TGTGCCAGCGGCGGAGGGTATGAAAAACTGTTTTTT. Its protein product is CASGGGYEKLFF.

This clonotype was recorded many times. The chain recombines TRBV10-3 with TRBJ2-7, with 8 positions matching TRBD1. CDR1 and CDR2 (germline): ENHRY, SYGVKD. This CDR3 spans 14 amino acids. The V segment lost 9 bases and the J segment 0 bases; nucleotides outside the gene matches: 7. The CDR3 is CAIWTGRISYEQYF. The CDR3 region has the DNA TGTGCCATATGGACAGGGCGAATCTCCTACGAGCAGTACTTC.

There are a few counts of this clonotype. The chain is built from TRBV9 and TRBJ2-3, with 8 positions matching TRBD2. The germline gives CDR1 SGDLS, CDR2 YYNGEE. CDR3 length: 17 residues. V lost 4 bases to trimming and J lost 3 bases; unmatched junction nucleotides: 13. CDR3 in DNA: TGTGCCAGCAGCCGTGATCTCGGGAGGGCGGCGACAGATACGCAGTATTTT. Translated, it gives CASSRDLGRAATDTQYF.

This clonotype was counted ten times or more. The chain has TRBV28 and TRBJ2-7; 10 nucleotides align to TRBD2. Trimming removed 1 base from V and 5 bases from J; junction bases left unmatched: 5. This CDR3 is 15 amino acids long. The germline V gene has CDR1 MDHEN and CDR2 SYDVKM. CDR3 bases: TGTGCCAGCAGTTTATCAGGCCTAGCGGGAGACGAGCAGTACTTC. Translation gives CASSLSGLAGDEQYF. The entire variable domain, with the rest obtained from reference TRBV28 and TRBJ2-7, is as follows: DVKVTQSSRYLVKRTGEKVFLECVQDMDHENMFWYRQDPGLGLRLIYFSYDVKMKEKGDIPEGYSVSREKKERFSLILESASTNQTSMYLCASSLSGLAGDEQYFGPGTRLTVT.

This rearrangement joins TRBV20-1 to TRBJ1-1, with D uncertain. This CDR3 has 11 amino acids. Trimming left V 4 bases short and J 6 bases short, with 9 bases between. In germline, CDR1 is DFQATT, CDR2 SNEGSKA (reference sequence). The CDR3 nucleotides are TGCAGTGCTAAAATTGTCTCTGAAGCTTTCTTT. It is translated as CSAKIVSEAFF.

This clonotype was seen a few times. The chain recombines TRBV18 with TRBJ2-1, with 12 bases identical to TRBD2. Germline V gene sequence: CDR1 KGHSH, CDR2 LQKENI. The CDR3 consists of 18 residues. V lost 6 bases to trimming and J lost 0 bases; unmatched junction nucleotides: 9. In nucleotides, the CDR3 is TGTGCCAGCTCCCTTGGACTAGCGGGATCCCGCTCCTACAATGAGCAGTTCTTC. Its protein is CASSLGLAGSRSYNEQFF.

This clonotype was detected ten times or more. The CDR3 DNA sequence: TGTGCCAGCAGTTATGGAGGGGGTAGAGGTGAGCAGTACTTC. Translating gives CASSYGGGRGEQYF. The gene calls are TRBV6-2 or TRBV6-3 and TRBJ2-7; D may be TRBD1 or TRBD2 (6 bases each). CDR3 length: 14 residues. V dropped 3 bases and J dropped 7 bases, with 16 bases sitting between them. The germline CDR1 and CDR2 sequences are MNHEY and SVGEGT.

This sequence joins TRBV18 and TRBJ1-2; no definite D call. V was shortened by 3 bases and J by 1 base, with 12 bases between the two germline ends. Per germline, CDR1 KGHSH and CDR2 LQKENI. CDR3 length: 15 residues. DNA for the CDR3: TGTGCCAGCTCACCCACCGTTAGCTTTAACTATGGCTACACCTTC. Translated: CASSPTVSFNYGYTF. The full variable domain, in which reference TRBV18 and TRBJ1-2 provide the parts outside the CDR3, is NAGVMQNPRHLVRRRGQEARLRCSPMKGHSHVYWYRQLPEEGLKFMVYLQKENIIDESGMPKERFSAEFPKEGPSILRIQQVVRGDSAAYFCASSPTVSFNYGYTFGSGTRLTVV.

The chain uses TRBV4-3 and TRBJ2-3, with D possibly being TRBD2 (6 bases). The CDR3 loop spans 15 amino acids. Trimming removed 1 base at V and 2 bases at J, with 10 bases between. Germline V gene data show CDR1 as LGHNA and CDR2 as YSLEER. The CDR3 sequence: CASSQGLGYTDTQYF. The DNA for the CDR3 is TGCGCCAGCAGCCAAGGACTAGGTTACACAGATACGCAGTATTTT.

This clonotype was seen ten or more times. The chain's CDR3 is CASSLHGTSYEQYF. As DNA, the CDR3 is TGTGCCAGCAGCTTACACGGGACCTCCTACGAGCAGTACTTC. This chain uses TRBV11-2 with TRBJ2-7, with D perhaps assigned TRBD1 or TRBD2 (5 bases each). V was shortened by 2 bases and J by 0 bases, with 8 bases between the two germline ends. Germline loops: CDR1 SGHAT, CDR2 FQNNGV. The CDR3 totals 14 residues.

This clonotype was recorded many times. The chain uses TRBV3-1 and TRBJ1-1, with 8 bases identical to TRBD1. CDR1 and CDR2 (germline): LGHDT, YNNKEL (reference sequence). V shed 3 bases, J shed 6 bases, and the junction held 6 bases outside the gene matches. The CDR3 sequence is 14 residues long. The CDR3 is CASSHATGGAEAFF. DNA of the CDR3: TGTGCCAGCAGCCACGCTACAGGGGGGGCTGAAGCTTTCTTT.

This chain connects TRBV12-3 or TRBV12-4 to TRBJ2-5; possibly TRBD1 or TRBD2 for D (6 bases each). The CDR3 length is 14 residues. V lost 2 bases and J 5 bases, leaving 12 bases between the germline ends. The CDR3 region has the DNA TGTGCCAGCAGTTTAAGATCGGGGGCCGAGACCCAGTACTTC. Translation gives CASSLRSGAETQYF.

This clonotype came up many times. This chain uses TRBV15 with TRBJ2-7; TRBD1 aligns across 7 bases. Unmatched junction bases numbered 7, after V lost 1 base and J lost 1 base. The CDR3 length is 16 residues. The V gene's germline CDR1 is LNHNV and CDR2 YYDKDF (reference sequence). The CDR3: CATSRVPTDRSYEQYF. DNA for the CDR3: TGTGCCACCAGCAGAGTACCCACGGACAGGTCCTACGAGCAGTACTTC.

Here the CDR3 reads CAISDQASGANVLTF. For the CDR3, the DNA is TGTGCCATCAGTGATCAGGCTAGTGGGGCCAACGTCCTGACTTTC. This sequence joins TRBV10-3 and TRBJ2-6; D is undetermined. With 3 bases removed from V and 3 bases from J, the gap between germline ends came to 9 bases. This CDR3 has 15 amino acids. Germline V gene sequence: CDR1 ENHRY, CDR2 SYGVKD.

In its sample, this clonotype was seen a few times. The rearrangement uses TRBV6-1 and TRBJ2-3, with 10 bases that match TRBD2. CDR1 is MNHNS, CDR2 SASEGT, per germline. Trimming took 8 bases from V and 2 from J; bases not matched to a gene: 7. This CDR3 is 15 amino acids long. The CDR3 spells CASATSGTPTDTQYF. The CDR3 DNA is TGTGCCAGCGCTACTAGCGGGACTCCCACAGATACGCAGTATTTT.

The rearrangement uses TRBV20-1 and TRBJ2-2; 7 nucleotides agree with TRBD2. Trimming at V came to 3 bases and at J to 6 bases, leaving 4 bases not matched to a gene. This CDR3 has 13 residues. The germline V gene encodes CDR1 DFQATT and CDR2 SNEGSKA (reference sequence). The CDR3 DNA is TGCAGTGCTAGCAGAACTAGCGCCGGGGAGCTGTTTTTT. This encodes CSASRTSAGELFF.